This TCR beta chain was captured in a study of blood T cells in healthy people across ages. A sample-barcoded 5' primer and a J-beta primer mix were used in a second PCR of about 6 to 12 cycles. One entry per CDR3 protein results from TCRdb running MiXCR on the 5' RACE reads. The table shows hundreds of thousands of distinct CDR3 sequences, with about 28% occurring only once. This CDR3 is 12 amino acids long. Germline V lookup: CDR1 SEHNR, CDR2 FQNEAQ (reference sequence). Trimming shortened V by 5 bases and J by 5 bases, and 9 bases separated the two germline ends. This clonotype was sampled from a woman older than 75 in good health. Sequencing input: blood. The chain uses TRBV7-9 and TRBJ1-1; D gene unclear. CDR3 loop: CASSHSGTEAFF. Here the CDR3 DNA reads TGTGCCAGCAGCCACAGTGGGACTGAAGCTTTCTTT.